One and the same sample provided the 21 T cell receptor beta chains below, sequenced in a study of blood T cell repertoires in COVID-19. Sequencing used immunoSEQ multiplex PCR; TCRdb keeps in-frame clones, though not all of them. This sample yields tens of thousands of clones, of which around 74% are seen a single time; roughly 27% belongs to the top ten. The sequencing input was peripheral blood. These receptor sequences come from a woman over 75 with acute or convalescent COVID-19.

This sequence joins TRBV3-1 (or the pseudogene TRBV3-2) and TRBJ2-5; TRBD2 matches 7 bases. This CDR3 is built from 15 residues. Germline assignment: CDR1 LGHDT and CDR2 YNNKEL (reference sequence). Germline trimming cut 1 base from V and 5 bases from J; bases unmatched to any gene: 7. CDR3 sequence: CASSQGLAAQETQYF. The CDR3 DNA reads TGTGCCAGCAGCCAAGGGCTAGCGGCGCAGGAGACCCAGTACTTC.

The CDR3 DNA reads as TGTGCCAGCAGCTTAGGTCTAGCGGGCGCCTACGAGCAGTACTTC. This encodes CASSLGLAGAYEQYF. V gene TRBV7-2 combines with J gene TRBJ2-7; 8 nucleotides align to TRBD2. The CDR3 consists of 15 residues. V gave up 1 base and J gave up 2 bases; unmatched junction bases: 4. CDR1 SGHTA and CDR2 FQGNSA come from the germline V gene.

This sequence joins TRBV11-3 and TRBJ2-1; D ambiguous. Germline V gene sequence: CDR1 SGHNT, CDR2 YENEEA. Trimming pared 2 bases from V and 7 bases from J, leaving 3 bases between. This CDR3 has 11 amino acids. Written as DNA, the CDR3 is TGTGCCAGCAGCTTACTAAATGAGCAGTTCTTC. It codes for CASSLLNEQFF. Full variable domain (missing parts from reference TRBV11-3 and TRBJ2-1): EAGVVQSPRYKIIEKKQPVAFWCNPISGHNTLYWYLQNLGQGPELLIRYENEEAVDDSQLPKDRFSAERLKGVDSTLKIQPAELGDSAVYLCASSLLNEQFFGPGTRLTVL.

The chain joins TRBV18 to TRBJ1-5, with D perhaps matching TRBD1 (5 bases). Germline CDR1 KGHSH, CDR2 LQKENI. The V end was cut by 1 base, the J end by 5 bases, with 12 bases between. The CDR3 sequence is 15 residues long. The CDR3 DNA reads TGTGCCAGCTCACCACTGCAGGGAATACATCAGCCCCAGCATTTT. Residues: CASSPLQGIHQPQHF.

The chain links TRBV6-4 to TRBJ2-3; D possibly corresponds to TRBD1 (6 bases). Germline assignment: CDR1 MRHNA and CDR2 SNTAGT. The CDR3 contains 15 residues. V lost 4 bases, J lost 0 bases, and 11 bases lay in between. CDR3 coding DNA: TGTGCCAGCAGTGTTGACAGGCAAAGCACAGATACGCAGTATTTT. It codes for CASSVDRQSTDTQYF.

The J gene is TRBJ2-1, the V gene TRBV5-1; TRBD1 is a possible D gene (5 bases). This CDR3 spans 18 amino acids. Per the germline V gene, CDR1 is SGHRS and CDR2 is YFSETQ. V was shortened by 0 bases and J by 5 bases, with 21 bases between the two germline ends. The CDR3 loop reads CASSLAGQGPGKNNEQFF. CDR3 nucleotides: TGCGCCAGCAGCTTGGCCGGGCAGGGCCCAGGAAAAAACAATGAGCAGTTCTTC.

The V call is TRBV19, the J call TRBJ1-4; no reliable D call. Trimming left V 5 bases short and J 0 bases short, with 10 bases between. The CDR3 length is 15 residues. CDR1 and CDR2 (germline): LNHDA, SQIVND (reference sequence). CDR3 DNA: TGTGCCAGTAGTCCCGGCGGGGCAACTAATGAAAAACTGTTTTTT. Translating gives CASSPGGATNEKLFF.

This clone was picked up a small number of times. V is TRBV5-6 and J is TRBJ1-6, with D possibly TRBD1 on 6 matching bases. Germline V gene data show CDR1 as SGHDT and CDR2 as YYEEEE. The V gene lost 2 bases and the J gene lost 9 bases, with 9 bases spanning the gap. CDR3 length: 13 residues. The CDR3, as DNA: TGTGCCAGCAGCTTTCAGGGGCGTTCACCCCTCCACTTT. It is translated as CASSFQGRSPLHF. Based on the CDR3 plus reference TRBV5-6 and TRBJ1-6, the full variable domain is DAGVTQSPTHLIKTRGQQVTLRCSPKSGHDTVSWYQQALGQGPQFIFQYYEEEERQRGNFPDRFSGHQFPNYSSELNVNALLLGDSALYLCASSFQGRSPLHFGNGTRLTVT.

The V call is TRBV19, the J call TRBJ2-3, with a possible D match to TRBD1 (6 bases). The CDR3 spans 13 residues. Deletions cut 4 bases from V and 4 bases from J, with 9 bases between. Per the germline V gene, CDR1 is LNHDA and CDR2 is SQIVND (reference sequence). The CDR3 region has the DNA TGTGCCAGTAGTACGGGACACGCAGATACGCAGTATTTT. Its protein product is CASSTGHADTQYF.

The rearrangement joins TRBV6-5 to TRBJ1-2; TRBD1 is a possible D gene (6 bases). The CDR3 runs to 15 residues. Trimming stripped 8 bases from V and 3 bases from J, with 19 bases between. CDR1 is MNHEY and CDR2 is SVGAGI in the germline V gene. The CDR3 loop reads CASQSGSQGYYGYTF. In DNA, the CDR3 is TGTGCCAGCCAGAGTGGTTCACAGGGCTACTATGGCTACACCTTC.

The chain links TRBV5-1 to TRBJ2-5, with D possibly matching TRBD1 (6 bases). V was clipped by 1 base and J by 4 bases, with 11 bases between them. CDR3 length: 14 amino acids. The germline CDR1 and CDR2 sequences are SGHRS and YFSETQ. CDR3 in DNA: TGCGCCAGCAGCTTGCAGGGGCTTGGAGAGACCCAGTACTTC. Amino acids: CASSLQGLGETQYF.

The chain couples TRBV2 to TRBJ1-6; D is uncertain. V was trimmed by 6 bases and J by 6 bases, leaving 6 bases between them. The CDR3 loop spans 12 amino acids. Germline-derived CDR1 and CDR2 are SNHLY and FYNNEI. CDR3 in amino acids: CASRATNSPLHF. The DNA of the CDR3 is TGTGCCAGCAGGGCAACTAATTCACCCCTCCACTTT.

This chain uses TRBV5-6 with TRBJ1-1; TRBD1 aligns across 9 bases. This CDR3 is 15 amino acids long. CDR1 SGHDT and CDR2 YYEEEE come from the germline V gene. V trimming: 4 bases; J trimming: 0 bases; junction bases outside the gene matches: 4. The CDR3 spells CASSPDRGMNTEAFF. The CDR3 nucleotides read TGTGCCAGCAGCCCAGACAGGGGGATGAACACTGAAGCTTTCTTT.

This chain uses TRBV28 with TRBJ2-1; 11 bases fit TRBD1. Germline values: CDR1 MDHEN, CDR2 SYDVKM. CDR3 length: 16 residues. The ends lost 6 bases at V and 3 bases at J; junction bases unmatched: 7. The CDR3 coding sequence is TGTGCCAGCAGCCGACAGGGACAGGGGGACTACAATGAGCAGTTCTTC. Its translation is CASSRQGQGDYNEQFF.

This clone was counted only a few times. This chain connects TRBV2 to TRBJ2-2, with 13 bases fitting TRBD2. This CDR3 is 16 amino acids long. Germline loops: CDR1 SNHLY, CDR2 FYNNEI. The junction had 8 bases not matched to a gene; V was cut back by 7 bases and J by 6 bases. The CDR3 DNA is TGTGCCAGCACCGGACTAGCGGGAGTCGTCTCCGGGGAGCTGTTTTTT. Translation gives CASTGLAGVVSGELFF.

The chain links TRBV19 to TRBJ2-5, with TRBD2 matching over 10 bases. V was clipped by 4 bases and J by 4 bases; unmatched bases: 3. Per germline, CDR1 LNHDA and CDR2 SQIVND (reference sequence). CDR3 length: 14 amino acids. CDR3 coding DNA: TGTGCCAGTAGTAATAGCGGGGGGAGAGAGACCCAGTACTTC. Its protein product is CASSNSGGRETQYF.

The chain employs TRBV5-1 and TRBJ1-2; 8 bases map to TRBD1. The CDR3 has 13 amino acids. Trimming at V came to 4 bases and at J to 4 bases, leaving 3 bases not matched to a gene. CDR1 SGHRS and CDR2 YFSETQ come from the germline V gene. The CDR3 DNA reads as TGCGCCAGCAGCCCAGGGGGCGCCTATGGCTACACCTTC. Its protein product is CASSPGGAYGYTF.

The gene calls are TRBV27 and TRBJ1-1, with 11 bases lining up with TRBD1. After removal of 3 bases from V and 2 bases from J, the junction contained 5 bases not matched to a gene. Germline loops: CDR1 MNHEY, CDR2 SMNVEV (reference sequence). This CDR3 comprises 16 residues. The CDR3 protein is CASSFGTGGTNTEAFF. In DNA form, the CDR3 reads TGTGCCAGCAGTTTTGGGACAGGGGGGACCAACACTGAAGCTTTCTTT.

This clone was counted a single time. The chain uses TRBV18 and TRBJ2-1, with 13 bases fitting TRBD2. The CDR3 has 16 residues. The germline V gene has CDR1 KGHSH and CDR2 LQKENI. V lost 5 bases and J lost 7; bases outside the gene matches: 8. Here the CDR3 DNA reads TGTGCCAGCTCAGTACGGACTAGCGGGAGCTGGAATGAGCAGTTCTTC. Protein product: CASSVRTSGSWNEQFF.

The count of this clone is one. The chain employs TRBV11-2 and TRBJ2-5; D is unresolved. The assigned J gene may be wrong: the sequence end matches TRBJ2-7 better. Germline V gene data show CDR1 as SGHAT and CDR2 as FQNNGV. The length of the CDR3 is 12 residues. The CDR3: CASSLVGNEQYF. The DNA of the CDR3 is TGTGCCAGCAGCTTAGTCGGTAACGAGCAGTACTTC.

This clone was picked up many times. The chain recombines TRBV6-2 or TRBV6-3 with TRBJ1-3; D remains ambiguous. V lost 2 bases, J lost 0 bases, and 14 bases lay in between. CDR3 size: 17 residues. In germline, CDR1 is MNHEY, CDR2 SVGEGT. The CDR3 DNA reads as TGTGCCAGCAGTTACCCACCTATGCCGAGCTCTGGAAACACCATATATTTT. Protein: CASSYPPMPSSGNTIYF.